These T cell receptor beta chains were read from a single sample in a study of shared clonotypes between healthy human individuals. Generated by immunoSEQ multiplex PCR, the TCRdb table keeps only in-frame clones and is missing some. The data show about 2 million clones, roughly 96% seen once. Sample: naive CD4+ T cells sorted from blood. The receptors originated from a man between 18 and 29 years old in good health. CDR3s include the opening cysteine and the closing phenylalanine or tryptophan. The D gene is left open where the match is weak. Clone size appears in some rows only: once, few, many, or a class for an expanded clone.

>TRBV6-1|TRBJ2-7|TRBD1|NA
TGTGCCAGCAACTCTAACAGGGGTTCCTACGAGCAGTACTTC
CASNSNRGSYEQYF
>TRBV7-2|TRBJ1-2|TRBD1|NA
TGTGCCAGCACCATTAATCCGGGACAGGGGCCTGGCTACACCTTC
CASTINPGQGPGYTF
>TRBV25-1|TRBJ2-5|TRBD2|NA
TGTGCCAGCAGGATCGGTAGCGGGCAAGAGACCCAGTACTTC
CASRIGSGQETQYF
>TRBV5-4|TRBJ1-6|NA|NA
TGTGCCAGCAGCTTGGAACAGGGTGGGGATTCACCCCTCCACTTT
CASSLEQGGDSPLHF
>TRBV7-9|TRBJ1-2|NA|NA
TGTGCCAGCAGCTTAGGGACACCGGAAACTGGCTACACCTTC
CASSLGTPETGYTF
>TRBV28|TRBJ2-7|NA|NA
TGTGCCAGCAGTTTCTTCCCCCCGGTGCAAGGCGAGCAGTACTTC
CASSFFPPVQGEQYF
>TRBV6-5|TRBJ1-2|NA|NA
TGTGCCAGCACGGGGCTTAACTATGGCTACACCTTC
CASTGLNYGYTF
>TRBV11-2|TRBJ2-1|NA|NA
TGTGCCAGCAGTCCACTGACCGGGCCCCATCGGTTCTTC
CASSPLTGPHRFF
>TRBV4-1|TRBJ1-5|NA|NA
TGCGCCAGCAGCCACTCGGGACTCAGGATGGGCAATCAGCCCCAGCATTTT
CASSHSGLRMGNQPQHF
>TRBV10-1|TRBJ1-6|NA|NA
TGCGCCAGCAGTGACCCGGGTTCACCCCTCCACTTT
CASSDPGSPLHF
>TRBV29-1|TRBJ1-2|NA|NA
TGCAGCGCTTCCGGGTCGACTTCTGGTGGCTACACCTTC
CSASGSTSGGYTF
>TRBV29-1|TRBJ1-5|NA|NA
TGCAGCGTGGCCATCTCGGGTACGGATCAGCCCCAGCATTTT
CSVAISGTDQPQHF
>TRBV10-1|TRBJ1-2|NA|NA
TGCGCCAGCAGTGATGGGACGGCCGCTCCTACCTACACCTTC
CASSDGTAAPTYTF
>TRBV4-3|TRBJ1-6|NA|once
TGCGCCAGCAGCCAAGGCGGGGGGCTGGGTTCACCCCTCCACTTT
CASSQGGGLGSPLHF
>TRBV5-1|TRBJ2-1|TRBD2|NA
TGCGCCAGCAGCTTGGTTGGACTAGAGTTCAATGAGCAGTTCTTC
CASSLVGLEFNEQFF
>TRBV20-1|TRBJ2-5|NA|NA
TGCAGTGCTAGAACGGGGGAGACCCAGTACTTC
CSARTGETQYF
>TRBV5-6|TRBJ1-6|NA|NA
TGTGCCAGCACCCGGGGTTTTTCCTATAATTCACCCCTCCACTTT
CASTRGFSYNSPLHF
>TRBV7-9|TRBJ1-3|NA|NA
TGTGCCAGCAGCAGAGGGGATTCTGGAAACACCATATATTTT
CASSRGDSGNTIYF
>TRBV19|TRBJ2-2|TRBD2|NA
TGTGCCAGTAAGGGACTAGTCGGCGGGGAGCTGTTTTTT
CASKGLVGGELFF
>TRBV5-1|TRBJ2-3|TRBD1|NA
TGCGCCAGCTTCGAACTCGGGACAGGCACAGATACGCAGTATTTT
CASFELGTGTDTQYF
>TRBV5-6|TRBJ2-5|TRBD2|NA
TGTGCCAGCAGCTTGTCTAGCGGGAGAGAGACCCAGTACTTC
CASSLSSGRETQYF
>TRBV27|TRBJ2-1|TRBD2|NA
TGTGCCAGCAGTTTATCAGCGGGACGGCCTAACAATGAGCAGTTCTTC
CASSLSAGRPNNEQFF
>TRBV5-1|TRBJ2-7|NA|NA
TGCGCCAGCAGTGGGGGCCTGGACCCTCCCTACGAGCAGTACTTC
CASSGGLDPPYEQYF
>TRBV4-3|TRBJ2-5|NA|NA
TGCGCCAGCAGCCAAGATAGTGCGGGTCAAGAGACCCAGTACTTC
CASSQDSAGQETQYF
>TRBV6-6|TRBJ2-7|NA|NA
TGTGCCAGCAGGCGGGACGCCAACTACGAGCAGTACTTC
CASRRDANYEQYF
>TRBV7-2|TRBJ1-6|TRBD1|NA
TGTGCCAGCGCCTACAGGGGATCTAATTCACCCCTCCACTTT
CASAYRGSNSPLHF
>TRBV6-1|TRBJ1-6|NA|NA
TGTGCCAGCAGTGAATTTGGGAGTTCACCCCTCCACTTT
CASSEFGSSPLHF
>TRBV5-1|TRBJ2-3|NA|NA
TGCGCCAGCAGCTTATTCCAGGGCACAGATACGCAGTATTTT
CASSLFQGTDTQYF
>TRBV29-1|TRBJ2-5|TRBD1|once
TGCAGCGTTCCAGGACAGGGCATTGAAGAGACCCAGTACTTC
CSVPGQGIEETQYF